This TCR beta chain was documented in a study of cytomegalovirus exposure and HLA in healthy donors. Turning to this clone: Its antigen is still unknown.

The primer mix had 60 Vbeta and 13 Jbeta primers. The method was immunoSEQ multiplex PCR; TCRdb's version includes in-frame clones alone and lacks a portion of them. The sample includes around 51,000 clones. The length of the CDR3 is 13 residues. CDR1 SGHRS and CDR2 YFSETQ come from the germline V gene. V trimming: 2 bases; J trimming: 6 bases; junction bases outside the gene matches: 1. Study-wide points: In an earlier analysis, about 87% or about 30%: the productive usage of most TCR beta V segments. According to the study, roughly 160 TCR beta chains were cytomegalovirus-associated.

Source material: PBMCs. The sequence was obtained from a woman in her 40s in good health and CMV-seronegative. This sequence joins TRBV5-1 and TRBJ1-1; TRBD1 matches 10 bases. The CDR3 loop is CASSLGTGAEAFF. For the CDR3, the DNA is TGCGCCAGCAGCTTAGGGACAGGGGCTGAAGCTTTCTTT.